The TCR beta chain described here comes from a study of identical twins. Carrying unique molecular identifiers, the cDNA also gained a universal primer site through template switching. In TCRdb, the 5' RACE reads were re-called with MiXCR into one record per CDR3 protein. Counted here are over 600,000 distinct CDR3 sequences, approximately 21% occurring once; the ten biggest clones make up 4% to 5.5%. Trimming pared 7 bases from V and 4 bases from J, leaving 13 bases between. This CDR3 is 13 amino acids long. About this clonotype: Its specificity is not known.

Study-wide results and limits: Insertions ran lower in abundant cord blood beta clonotypes, though not in memory repertoires.

The same sample was also used in a study of T cells expressing NK-cell markers. Per that study: The study found these clonotypes also leading the CD3+CD56-NKG2C+ fraction in a handful of donors.

The TCR was taken from a woman in her late teens or twenties in good health. Sequencing was performed on PBMCs. The chain employs TRBV12-3 or TRBV12-4 and TRBJ2-5; D possibly corresponds to TRBD1 (6 bases). Here the CDR3 reads CASKNRVGETQYF. The CDR3 region has the DNA TGTGCCAGCAAAAACAGGGTGGGAGAGACCCAGTACTTC.